This TCR beta chain was captured in a study of T-cell memory formation after mild COVID-19. Points from the study as a whole: Contracting CD4+ clones were located mainly in CM and EM, and CD8+ clones in EMRA.

The CDR3 runs 14 residues. Germline V gene sequence: CDR1 MGHRA, CDR2 YSYEKL. V was cut by 3 bases and J by 2 bases, with 8 bases left in between. This clonotype turned up a few times. Antigen specificity is unknown. TCRdb ran MiXCR on the 5' RACE reads and lists one entry per CDR3 protein. The repertoire holds hundreds of thousands of distinct CDR3 sequences, with approximately 15% as singletons. Material for sequencing was PBMCs or a T cell subset sorted from them (not recorded which). The source of this sequence is a man aged 18-30 years who had mild COVID-19 (a few samples of this study predate the infection). Cell type and time point are not known. V usage is TRBV4-1 and J usage is TRBJ2-1; possible D gene TRBD1, 6 bases. CDR3 DNA: TGCGCCAGCAGCCAGGCAGGGGCCTACAATGAGCAGTTCTTC. It yields the protein CASSQAGAYNEQFF.